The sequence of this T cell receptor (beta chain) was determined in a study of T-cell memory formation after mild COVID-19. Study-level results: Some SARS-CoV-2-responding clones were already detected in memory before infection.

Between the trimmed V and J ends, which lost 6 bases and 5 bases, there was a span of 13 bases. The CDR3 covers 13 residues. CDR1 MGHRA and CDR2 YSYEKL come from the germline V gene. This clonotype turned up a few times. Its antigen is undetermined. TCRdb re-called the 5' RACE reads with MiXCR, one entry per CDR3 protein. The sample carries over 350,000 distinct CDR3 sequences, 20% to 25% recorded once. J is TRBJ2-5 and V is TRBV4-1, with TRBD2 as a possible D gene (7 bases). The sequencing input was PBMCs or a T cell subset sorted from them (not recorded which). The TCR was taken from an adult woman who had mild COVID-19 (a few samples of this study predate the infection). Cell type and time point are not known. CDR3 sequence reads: CASRRGAGETQYF. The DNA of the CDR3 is TGCGCCAGCAGACGGGGGGCCGGGGAGACCCAGTACTTC.